These T cell receptor beta chains were read from a single sample in a study of blood T cells in healthy people across ages. TCRdb reprocessed the 5' RACE reads with MiXCR, giving one entry per CDR3 protein. The sample carries about 780,000 distinct CDR3 sequences, 20% to 30% recorded once. The data were also submitted as part of a second study, on T cells of mothers and their children.

The sample was blood. These receptors all stem from a boy aged 5-17 years in good health. CDR3s include the opening cysteine and the closing phenylalanine or tryptophan. The order of the fields is V gene, J gene, clone size, D gene, CDR3 DNA, CDR3 protein. D genes are given only for firm matches. Clone size, where shown, is once, few, many, or a class for clones that have expanded.

v_gene: TRBV28
j_gene: TRBJ2-2
abundance: NA
d_gene: NA
CDR3nt: TGTGCCAGCAGCCCGATCTTGAAGCGATACGTGGGGGAGCTGTTTTTT
CDR3aa: CASSPILKRYVGELFF

v_gene: TRBV13
j_gene: TRBJ1-2
abundance: NA
d_gene: TRBD1
CDR3nt: TGTGCCAGCAGCGCCCGGACAGGGGGCTATGGCTACACCTTC
CDR3aa: CASSARTGGYGYTF

v_gene: TRBV5-1
j_gene: TRBJ2-1
abundance: NA
d_gene: NA
CDR3nt: TGCGCCAGCAGCTTGGTTGGGGGGCGCCGATACAATGAGCAGTTCTTC
CDR3aa: CASSLVGGRRYNEQFF

v_gene: TRBV12-3/TRBV12-4
j_gene: TRBJ2-1
abundance: NA
d_gene: NA
CDR3nt: TGTGCCAGCAGTTTACGGGCCTCCTACAATGAGCAGTTCTTC
CDR3aa: CASSLRASYNEQFF

v_gene: TRBV14
j_gene: TRBJ2-3
abundance: few
d_gene: NA
CDR3nt: TGTGCCAGCAGCCTCCTCAACCGGGGGCGTAACACAGATACGCAGTATTTT
CDR3aa: CASSLLNRGRNTDTQYF

v_gene: TRBV6-5
j_gene: TRBJ2-1
abundance: few
d_gene: NA
CDR3nt: TGTGCCAGCAGTTACTCACCACAGGGCAATGAGCAGTTCTTC
CDR3aa: CASSYSPQGNEQFF

v_gene: TRBV25-1
j_gene: TRBJ2-3
abundance: NA
d_gene: TRBD2
CDR3nt: TGTGCCAGCAGTGAACGGGGCGGGAGGTCCACAGATACGCAGTATTTT
CDR3aa: CASSERGGRSTDTQYF

v_gene: TRBV6-5
j_gene: TRBJ2-5
abundance: few
d_gene: NA
CDR3nt: TGTGCCAGCAGTTGGGGCAGACAAGTCCAAGAGACCCAGTACTTC
CDR3aa: CASSWGRQVQETQYF

v_gene: TRBV7-3
j_gene: TRBJ2-5
abundance: few
d_gene: TRBD2
CDR3nt: TGTGCCAGCAGCTTAGACGGGGGGGCCTCAGAGACCCAGTACTTC
CDR3aa: CASSLDGGASETQYF

v_gene: TRBV20-1
j_gene: TRBJ1-6
abundance: few
d_gene: NA
CDR3nt: TGCAGTGCTAGAGATCGGGGGACGAATTCACCCCTCCACTTT
CDR3aa: CSARDRGTNSPLHF

v_gene: TRBV20-1
j_gene: TRBJ1-2
abundance: few
d_gene: NA
CDR3nt: TGCAGTGCGGGCATACCGGGCTATGGCTACACCTTC
CDR3aa: CSAGIPGYGYTF

v_gene: TRBV20-1
j_gene: TRBJ1-2
abundance: few
d_gene: TRBD1
CDR3nt: TGCAGTGCTAGAGATGGGGACAGGGGAGATGGCTACACCTTC
CDR3aa: CSARDGDRGDGYTF

v_gene: TRBV5-1
j_gene: TRBJ2-4
abundance: NA
d_gene: NA
CDR3nt: TGCGCCAGCAGCTCCGGACGGGGGGCCGGGGCCAAAAACATTCAGTACTTC
CDR3aa: CASSSGRGAGAKNIQYF

v_gene: TRBV7-3
j_gene: TRBJ2-3
abundance: few
d_gene: TRBD2
CDR3nt: TGTGCCAGCAGCCCTAGCGGGGGGATTAAAGATACGCAGTATTTT
CDR3aa: CASSPSGGIKDTQYF

v_gene: TRBV2
j_gene: TRBJ2-1
abundance: few
d_gene: TRBD2
CDR3nt: TGTGCCAGCAGTGAAACTGGACTAGCCCTAAATGAGCAGTTCTTC
CDR3aa: CASSETGLALNEQFF

v_gene: TRBV3-1
j_gene: TRBJ2-7
abundance: NA
d_gene: TRBD1
CDR3nt: TGTGCCAGCAGCCAAGATGACAGGGACCACGAGCAGTACTTC
CDR3aa: CASSQDDRDHEQYF

v_gene: TRBV11-1
j_gene: TRBJ2-7
abundance: NA
d_gene: NA
CDR3nt: TGTGCCAGCAGCTACGACATGTACGAGCAGTACTTC
CDR3aa: CASSYDMYEQYF

v_gene: TRBV6-7
j_gene: TRBJ2-7
abundance: once
d_gene: NA
CDR3nt: TGCGGGGCACTCGGACCGGACGAGCAGTACTTC
CDR3aa: CGALGPDEQYF

v_gene: TRBV20-1
j_gene: TRBJ2-1
abundance: NA
d_gene: NA
CDR3nt: TGCAGTGCTAGCCGACCGATTTACAATGAGCAGTTCTTC
CDR3aa: CSASRPIYNEQFF

v_gene: TRBV7-9
j_gene: TRBJ1-4
abundance: NA
d_gene: NA
CDR3nt: TGTGCCAGCAGCTTAGCGGGGTGGAATGAAAAACTGTTTTTT
CDR3aa: CASSLAGWNEKLFF

v_gene: TRBV20-1
j_gene: TRBJ2-1
abundance: NA
d_gene: NA
CDR3nt: TGCAGTGCTTTATACGATGGGGGGGCTTGGTACAATGAGCAGTTCTTC
CDR3aa: CSALYDGGAWYNEQFF

v_gene: TRBV7-3
j_gene: TRBJ1-4
abundance: NA
d_gene: NA
CDR3nt: TGTGCCAGCAGTTCGACCCCGAGGCTCGAAAAACTGTTTTTT
CDR3aa: CASSSTPRLEKLFF

v_gene: TRBV12-3/TRBV12-4
j_gene: TRBJ2-7
abundance: NA
d_gene: NA
CDR3nt: TGTGCCAGCAGTTTGGGGGGGACAACTTACGAGCAGTACTTC
CDR3aa: CASSLGGTTYEQYF

v_gene: TRBV20-1
j_gene: TRBJ2-1
abundance: few
d_gene: NA
CDR3nt: TGCAGTGGTGACAGTCGAGAATCCTACAATGAGCAGTTCTTC
CDR3aa: CSGDSRESYNEQFF

v_gene: TRBV9
j_gene: TRBJ1-1
abundance: NA
d_gene: NA
CDR3nt: TGCGCCAGCAACCCCATGGGGGGCCCAGGAATTAACACTGAAGCATTCTTT
CDR3aa: CASNPMGGPGINTEAFF

v_gene: TRBV24-1
j_gene: TRBJ2-1
abundance: few
d_gene: TRBD1
CDR3nt: TGTGCCACCAGTAATTCCCGCCGGGACAGGGGATACAATGAGCAGTTCTTC
CDR3aa: CATSNSRRDRGYNEQFF

v_gene: TRBV28
j_gene: TRBJ1-4
abundance: NA
d_gene: NA
CDR3nt: TGTGCCAGCAGCAAATCAGGGGAGTTTCGGGAAAAACTGTTTTTT
CDR3aa: CASSKSGEFREKLFF

v_gene: TRBV27
j_gene: TRBJ2-1
abundance: NA
d_gene: TRBD1
CDR3nt: TGTGCCAGCAGTCCCCGACAGGGAATCAATGAGCAGTTCTTC
CDR3aa: CASSPRQGINEQFF

v_gene: TRBV7-9
j_gene: TRBJ2-7
abundance: NA
d_gene: TRBD1
CDR3nt: TGTGCCAGCAGCCCCCGGACAGGGACCCGTAGGGAGCAGTACTTC
CDR3aa: CASSPRTGTRREQYF

v_gene: TRBV20-1
j_gene: TRBJ2-3
abundance: NA
d_gene: TRBD2
CDR3nt: TGCAGTGCTAGAGGACTAGCGGGGCAGTATTTT
CDR3aa: CSARGLAGQYF

v_gene: TRBV20-1
j_gene: TRBJ2-5
abundance: many
d_gene: TRBD2
CDR3nt: TGCAGTGCTAGAGATTGGCCCAGCGGGGGGACTTTAGCGGGAGAGACCCAGTACTTC
CDR3aa: CSARDWPSGGTLAGETQYF

v_gene: TRBV6-5
j_gene: TRBJ2-5
abundance: NA
d_gene: TRBD1
CDR3nt: TGTGCCAGCAACGACAGGGGAAGAGAGACCCAGTACTTC
CDR3aa: CASNDRGRETQYF

v_gene: TRBV12-5
j_gene: TRBJ2-1
abundance: few
d_gene: TRBD2
CDR3nt: TGTGCTAGTGGTTTGGTTCCGGGACTAGCGGTGAGCAATGAGCAGTTCTTC
CDR3aa: CASGLVPGLAVSNEQFF

v_gene: TRBV5-1
j_gene: TRBJ2-7
abundance: many
d_gene: NA
CDR3nt: TGCGCCAGCAGCTTGGGCAGGGACTACGAGCAGTACTTC
CDR3aa: CASSLGRDYEQYF

v_gene: TRBV12-3/TRBV12-4
j_gene: TRBJ1-5
abundance: few
d_gene: TRBD1
CDR3nt: TGTGCCAGCAGGGGGACAGGGCATCAGCCCCAGCATTTT
CDR3aa: CASRGTGHQPQHF

v_gene: TRBV25-1
j_gene: TRBJ1-2
abundance: NA
d_gene: TRBD1
CDR3nt: TGTGCCAGCCGTAGTAGAGGACAGGGTTATGGCTACACCTTC
CDR3aa: CASRSRGQGYGYTF

v_gene: TRBV5-1
j_gene: TRBJ2-7
abundance: few
d_gene: TRBD2
CDR3nt: TGCGCCAGCAGCACCGGGGGGGCTACCTACGAGCAGTACTTC
CDR3aa: CASSTGGATYEQYF

v_gene: TRBV29-1
j_gene: TRBJ1-1
abundance: few
d_gene: NA
CDR3nt: TGCAGCGTTGCCAGGGCTTATGGTGAAGCTTTCTTT
CDR3aa: CSVARAYGEAFF

v_gene: TRBV3-1
j_gene: TRBJ2-7
abundance: few
d_gene: NA
CDR3nt: TGTGCCAGCAGCCAAGTATTCGGTGGCGAGCAGTACTTC
CDR3aa: CASSQVFGGEQYF